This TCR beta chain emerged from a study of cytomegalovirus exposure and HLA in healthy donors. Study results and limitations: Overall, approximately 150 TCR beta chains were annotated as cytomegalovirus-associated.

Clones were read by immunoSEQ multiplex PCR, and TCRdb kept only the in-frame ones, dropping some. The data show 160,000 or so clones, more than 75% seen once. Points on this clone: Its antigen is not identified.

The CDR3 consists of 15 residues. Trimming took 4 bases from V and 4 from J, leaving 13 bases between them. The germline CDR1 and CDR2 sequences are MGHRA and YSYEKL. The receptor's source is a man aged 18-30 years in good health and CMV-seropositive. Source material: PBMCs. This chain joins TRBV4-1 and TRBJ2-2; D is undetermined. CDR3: CASSLRLAGTGELFF. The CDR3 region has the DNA TGCGCCAGCAGCCTTCGGTTAGCTGGCACCGGGGAGCTGTTTTTT.